A selection of T cell receptor beta chains follows, all from one sample in a study of cytomegalovirus exposure and HLA in healthy donors. Profiled with immunoSEQ multiplex PCR; TCRdb holds only in-frame clones, not every one. The sample yields around 130,000 clones, 65% to 85% seen once. The sequenced sample was PBMCs. All receptors come from a woman between 40 and 50 years old in good health and CMV-seropositive. Both conserved end residues are part of each CDR3. The order of the fields is D gene, clone size, J gene, V gene, CDR3 protein, CDR3 DNA. A D gene is named only where the DNA matches it firmly. Clone size is given for some rows only: seen once, a few or many times, or a class if the clone is expanded.

>TRBD1|once|TRBJ2-1|TRBV6-5
CASSYSGTGGYNEQFF
TGTGCCAGCAGTTACTCCGGGACAGGGGGTTACAATGAGCAGTTCTTC
>TRBD2|.|TRBJ2-1|TRBV7-3
CASSFGGSLGEQFF
TGTGCCAGCAGCTTCGGCGGGAGCTTGGGTGAGCAGTTCTTC
>.|few|TRBJ2-7|TRBV5-1
CASSLDRATYEQYF
TGCGCCAGCAGCTTGGACAGGGCAACCTACGAGCAGTACTTC
>.|.|TRBJ1-3|TRBV19
CASNSVWSRGNTIYF
TGTGCCAGTAATTCAGTCTGGTCTCGTGGAAACACCATATATTTT
>.|.|TRBJ1-1|TRBV27
CASSLSYLDTEAFF
TGTGCCAGCAGTTTATCGTATCTTGACACTGAAGCTTTCTTT
>TRBD2|.|TRBJ2-3|TRBV27
CATRERERTDTQYF
TGTGCCACGCGCGAGCGGGAACGCACAGATACGCAGTATTTT
>TRBD2|.|TRBJ2-7|TRBV11-2
CASSSVAGGYEQYF
TGTGCCAGCAGCTCAGTAGCGGGAGGCTACGAGCAGTACTTC
>TRBD2|few|TRBJ2-7|TRBV7-2
CASSATSGRNHEQYF
TGTGCCAGCAGCGCGACTAGCGGGAGGAACCACGAGCAGTACTTC
>.|.|TRBJ2-1|TRBV6-5
CASSYQPAENNEQFF
TGTGCCAGCAGTTACCAACCGGCGGAGAACAATGAGCAGTTCTTC
>.|.|TRBJ2-7|TRBV25-1
CASTLRENSYEQYF
TGTGCCAGCACCCTCAGGGAAAACTCCTACGAGCAGTACTTC
>.|.|TRBJ1-1|TRBV18
CASSPLPPGGGNTEAFF
TGTGCCAGCTCACCACTTCCACCGGGAGGAGGGAACACTGAAGCTTTCTTT
>.|.|TRBJ2-5|TRBV5-6
CASIQATGLGETQYF
TGTGCCAGCATTCAGGCGACGGGGTTGGGAGAGACCCAGTACTTC
>.|once|TRBJ2-7|TRBV28
CASSSLAGYGGEQYF
TGTGCCAGCAGTTCTCTTGCGGGATATGGTGGCGAGCAGTACTTC
>.|once|TRBJ2-3|TRBV10-3
CAISLGQRSTDTQYF
TGTGCCATCAGTTTGGGACAAAGAAGCACAGATACGCAGTATTTT
>.|.|TRBJ2-7|TRBV5-1
CASSLGAVQAYEQYF
TGCGCCAGCAGCTTGGGTGCAGTCCAAGCCTACGAGCAGTACTTC
>.|.|TRBJ1-5|TRBV28
CASSFSQSNQPQHF
TGTGCCAGCAGTTTTTCGCAGAGCAATCAGCCCCAGCATTTT
>TRBD2|.|TRBJ2-1|TRBV6-6
CASSLGLAGGENEQFF
TGTGCCAGCAGTTTAGGACTAGCGGGAGGGGAGAATGAGCAGTTCTTC
>.|.|TRBJ2-1|TRBV7-8
CASSLGGRVNEQFF
TGTGCCAGCAGCTTAGGGGGCAGGGTGAATGAGCAGTTCTTC
>.|.|TRBJ2-3|TRBV19
CASSTGQRVEADTQYF
TGTGCCAGTAGTACCGGACAGAGGGTTGAAGCAGATACGCAGTATTTT
>TRBD2|.|TRBJ2-1|TRBV7-9
CASSGALAGANGEQFF
TGTGCCAGCAGCGGTGCCTTAGCGGGAGCTAATGGTGAGCAGTTCTTC
>TRBD2|medium-sized|TRBJ2-3|TRBV4-3
CASSQDLAGGPDTQYF
TGCGCCAGCAGCCAAGATCTAGCGGGAGGGCCAGATACGCAGTATTTT
>.|once|TRBJ2-7|TRBV28
CASSPHSPRPGAQYF
TGTGCCAGCAGTCCTCACTCGCCCAGGCCCGGCGCGCAGTACTTC
>.|.|TRBJ1-6|TRBV7-2
CASSLASSPLHF
TGTGCCAGCAGCTTAGCGAGTTCACCCCTCCACTTT
>.|many|TRBJ2-3|TRBV7-9
CASSEIQQGADTQYF
TGTGCCAGCAGCGAAATCCAACAGGGAGCAGATACGCAGTATTTT
>.|.|TRBJ1-1|TRBV9
CASSPRGLPTEAFF
TGTGCCAGCAGCCCCAGGGGTCTCCCCACTGAAGCTTTCTTT
>.|.|TRBJ1-2|TRBV9
CASSVVGGSNGYTF
TGTGCCAGCAGCGTAGTAGGGGGATCGAACGGCTACACCTTC
>TRBD1|many|TRBJ1-1|TRBV2
CASNNGQGHTEAFF
TGTGCCAGCAACAATGGACAGGGGCACACTGAAGCTTTCTTT
>.|.|TRBJ2-1|TRBV7-2
CASSLVLTAAGIYNEQFF
TGTGCCAGCAGCTTAGTTTTGACGGCGGCAGGGATCTACAATGAGCAGTTCTTC
>TRBD1|.|TRBJ1-2|TRBV5-1
CASSLDMYRTGVTF
TGCGCCAGCAGCTTGGATATGTATAGGACAGGGGTTACCTTC
>TRBD2|few|TRBJ2-3|TRBV4-3
CASSQDGTSGDADTQYF
TGCGCCAGCAGCCAAGATGGAACTAGCGGGGATGCAGATACGCAGTATTTT
>TRBD2|.|TRBJ2-1|TRBV5-5
CASSVGLAGGAAYNEQFF
TGTGCCAGCAGCGTCGGACTAGCGGGAGGGGCTGCCTACAATGAGCAGTTCTTC
>TRBD1|.|TRBJ1-2|TRBV4-1
CASSQDRGRAGYTF
TGCGCCAGCAGCCAAGACAGGGGGCGAGCTGGCTACACCTTC
>TRBD1|.|TRBJ1-5|TRBV19
CASSIVRDSYSNQPQHF
TGTGCCAGTAGTATAGTGAGGGACAGCTATAGCAATCAGCCCCAGCATTTT
>.|.|TRBJ2-3|TRBV27
CASSLARTDTQYF
TGTGCCAGCAGTTTGGCTCGCACAGATACGCAGTATTTT
>TRBD1|once|TRBJ1-1|TRBV5-1
CASSVDRGSTEAFF
TGCGCCAGCAGCGTGGACAGGGGGAGCACTGAAGCTTTCTTT
>.|.|TRBJ2-7|TRBV27
CASSCPWIGVTRYEQYF
TGTGCCAGCAGTTGTCCGTGGATCGGAGTGACTCGCTACGAGCAGTACTTC